One T cell receptor (beta chain) is described in this entry. Vbeta (60) and Jbeta (13) primers were used in the PCR. TCRdb's table, derived via immunoSEQ multiplex PCR, lists solely in-frame clones and lacks some. The table has about 200,000 clones, more than 65% seen once. This sample stems from a study of cytomegalovirus exposure and HLA in healthy donors. The CDR3 sequence is 16 residues long. Germline CDR1 MNHEY, CDR2 SVGAGI. Trimming removed 4 bases from V and 3 bases from J; junction bases left unmatched: 8. The source is a middle-aged man in good health and CMV-seronegative. The chain carries TRBV6-5 and TRBJ2-1; 8 nucleotides agree with TRBD2. Sequencing used PBMCs. CDR3 DNA sequence: TGTGCCAGCAGTTCCCGACGTACTAGCGGCTACAATGAGCAGTTCTTC. This gives the protein CASSSRRTSGYNEQFF.